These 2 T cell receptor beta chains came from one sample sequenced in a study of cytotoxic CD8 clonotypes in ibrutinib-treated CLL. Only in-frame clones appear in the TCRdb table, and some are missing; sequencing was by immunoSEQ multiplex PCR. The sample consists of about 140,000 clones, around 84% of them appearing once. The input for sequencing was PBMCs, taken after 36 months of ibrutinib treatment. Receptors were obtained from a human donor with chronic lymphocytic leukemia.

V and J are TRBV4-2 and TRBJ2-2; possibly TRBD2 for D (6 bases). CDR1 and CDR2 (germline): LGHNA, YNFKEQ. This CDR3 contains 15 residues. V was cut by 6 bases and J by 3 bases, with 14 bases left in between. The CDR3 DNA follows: TGTGCCAGCAGTTCCCGGGAGCGGGACACCGGGGAGCTGTTTTTT. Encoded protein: CASSSRERDTGELFF.

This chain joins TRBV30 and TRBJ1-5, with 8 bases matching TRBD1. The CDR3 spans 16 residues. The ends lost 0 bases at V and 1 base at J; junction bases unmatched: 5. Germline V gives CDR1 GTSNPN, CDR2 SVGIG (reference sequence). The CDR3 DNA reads TGTGCCTGGAGTGTTCGGACAGGGATGAGCAATCAGCCCCAGCATTTT. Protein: CAWSVRTGMSNQPQHF.